This TCR beta chain appears in the sequencing data of a study of OX40 agonist ivuxolimab in advanced cancers. Study-wide background: The patients received agonistic anti-OX40 (CD134) antibody ivuxolimab. Therapy given before enrollment (anti-PD-1, anti-PD-L1 or anti-CTLA-4) was allowed, and 35% to 45% had some. Study-wide points: In the 0.1 to 3.0 mg/kg range, CD4+ and CD8+ blood T cells had expanded clonally by week 6.

The germline V gene encodes CDR1 SGDLS and CDR2 YYNGEE. Deletions cut 3 bases from V and 3 bases from J, with 7 bases between. There are 12 residues in the CDR3. As regards this clone: What it binds is unknown.

This table comes from immunoSEQ multiplex PCR, and its TCRdb copy is limited to in-frame clones, with some not included. The table records about 36,000 clones, 65% to 85% of them present only once. Here the sequenced sample was CD4+ or CD8+ T cells sorted from blood, taken in a trial of the OX40 agonist ivuxolimab. This clonotype originated in an adult with an advanced solid tumor such as melanoma, head and neck, liver or kidney cancer. The V call is TRBV9, the J call TRBJ2-7; perhaps TRBD2 as D (5 bases). Here the CDR3 reads CASSDRGYEQYF. The DNA of the CDR3 is TGTGCCAGCAGCGACCGGGGCTACGAGCAGTACTTC.